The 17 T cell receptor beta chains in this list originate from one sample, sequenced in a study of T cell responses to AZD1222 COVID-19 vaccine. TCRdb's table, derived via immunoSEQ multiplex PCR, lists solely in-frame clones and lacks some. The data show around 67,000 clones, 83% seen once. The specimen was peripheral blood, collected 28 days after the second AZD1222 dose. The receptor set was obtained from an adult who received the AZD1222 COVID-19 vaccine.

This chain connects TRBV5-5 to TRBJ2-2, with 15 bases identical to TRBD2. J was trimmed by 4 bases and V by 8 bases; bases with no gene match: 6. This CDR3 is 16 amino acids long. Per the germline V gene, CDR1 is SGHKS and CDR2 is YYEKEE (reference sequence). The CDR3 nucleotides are TGTGCCAGTCGGTCGGGACTAGCGGGAGGCACCGGGGAGCTGTTTTTT. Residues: CASRSGLAGGTGELFF.

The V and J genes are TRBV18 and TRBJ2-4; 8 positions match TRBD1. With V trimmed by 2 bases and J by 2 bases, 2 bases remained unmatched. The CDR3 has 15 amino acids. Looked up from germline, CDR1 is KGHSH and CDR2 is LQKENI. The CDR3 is CASSPDRGTKNIQYF. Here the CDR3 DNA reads TGTGCCAGCTCACCAGACAGGGGAACCAAAAACATTCAGTACTTC. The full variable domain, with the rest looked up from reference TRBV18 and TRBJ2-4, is NAGVMQNPRHLVRRRGQEARLRCSPMKGHSHVYWYRQLPEEGLKFMVYLQKENIIDESGMPKERFSAEFPKEGPSILRIQQVVRGDSAAYFCASSPDRGTKNIQYFGAGTRLSVL.

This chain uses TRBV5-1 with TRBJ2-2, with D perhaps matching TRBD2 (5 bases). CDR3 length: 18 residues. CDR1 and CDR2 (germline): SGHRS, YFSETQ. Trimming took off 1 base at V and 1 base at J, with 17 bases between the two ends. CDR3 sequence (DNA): TGCGCCAGCAGCTTGCTTTCTAGCCAGGTTCTGAACACCGGGGAGCTGTTTTTT. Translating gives CASSLLSSQVLNTGELFF.

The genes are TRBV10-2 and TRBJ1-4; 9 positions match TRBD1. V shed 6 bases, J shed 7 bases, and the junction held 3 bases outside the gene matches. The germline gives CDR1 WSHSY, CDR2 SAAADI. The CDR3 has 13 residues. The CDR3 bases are TGCGCCAGCAGCCGGGACAGGGTTGAAAAACTGTTTTTT. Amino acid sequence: CASSRDRVEKLFF.

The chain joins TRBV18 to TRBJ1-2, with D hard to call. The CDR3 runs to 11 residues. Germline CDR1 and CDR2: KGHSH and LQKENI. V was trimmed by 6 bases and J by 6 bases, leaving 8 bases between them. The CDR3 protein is CASSLQNGYTF. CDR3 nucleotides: TGTGCCAGCTCGCTGCAGAATGGCTACACCTTC.

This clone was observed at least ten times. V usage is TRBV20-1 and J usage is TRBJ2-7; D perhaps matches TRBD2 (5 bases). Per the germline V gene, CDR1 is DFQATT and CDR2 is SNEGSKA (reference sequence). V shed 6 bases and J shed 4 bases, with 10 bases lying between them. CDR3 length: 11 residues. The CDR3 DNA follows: TGCAGTGCCCGGGAAGATTACGAGCAGTACTTC. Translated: CSAREDYEQYF.

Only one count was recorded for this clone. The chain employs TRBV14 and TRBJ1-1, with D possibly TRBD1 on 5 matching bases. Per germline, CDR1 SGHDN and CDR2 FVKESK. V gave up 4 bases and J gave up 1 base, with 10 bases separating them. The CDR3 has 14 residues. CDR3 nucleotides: TGTGCCAGCAGCCGTGACGGGGGGAACACTGAAGCTTTCTTT. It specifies CASSRDGGNTEAFF.

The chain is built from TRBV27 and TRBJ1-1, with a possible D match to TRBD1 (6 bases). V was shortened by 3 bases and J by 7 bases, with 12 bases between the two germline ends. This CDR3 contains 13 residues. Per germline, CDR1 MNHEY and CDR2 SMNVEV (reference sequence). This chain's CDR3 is CASSFSGGREAFF. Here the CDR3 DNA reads TGTGCCAGCAGTTTTTCTGGGGGCCGTGAAGCTTTCTTT.

The CDR3 sequence: CASSGGGNTEAFF. The CDR3 region has the DNA TGTGCCAGCAGTGGGGGAGGGAACACTGAAGCTTTCTTT. This chain uses TRBV2 with TRBJ1-1; D not resolved. The germline V gene encodes CDR1 SNHLY and CDR2 FYNNEI. The CDR3 has 13 residues. Trimming shortened V by 4 bases and J by 1 base, and 7 bases separated the two germline ends.

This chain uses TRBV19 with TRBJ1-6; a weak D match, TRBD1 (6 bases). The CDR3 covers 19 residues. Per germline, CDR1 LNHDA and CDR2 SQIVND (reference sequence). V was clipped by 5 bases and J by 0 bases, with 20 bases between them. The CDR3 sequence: CASSLPTGSPGSYNSPLHF. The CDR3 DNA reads TGTGCCAGTAGTTTGCCTACAGGGTCGCCGGGCTCCTATAATTCACCCCTCCACTTT.

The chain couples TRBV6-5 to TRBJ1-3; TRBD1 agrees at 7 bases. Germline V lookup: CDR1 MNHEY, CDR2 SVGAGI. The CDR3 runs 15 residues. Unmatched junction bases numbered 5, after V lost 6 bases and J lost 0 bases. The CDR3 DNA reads TGTGCCAGCAGACGAACAGGGGACTCTGGAAACACCATATATTTT. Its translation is CASRRTGDSGNTIYF.

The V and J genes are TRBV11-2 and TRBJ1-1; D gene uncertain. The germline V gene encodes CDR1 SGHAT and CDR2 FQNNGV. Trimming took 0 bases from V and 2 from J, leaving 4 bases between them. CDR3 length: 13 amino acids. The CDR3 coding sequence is TGTGCCAGCAGCTTAGAGAGAAACACTGAAGCTTTCTTT. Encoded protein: CASSLERNTEAFF.

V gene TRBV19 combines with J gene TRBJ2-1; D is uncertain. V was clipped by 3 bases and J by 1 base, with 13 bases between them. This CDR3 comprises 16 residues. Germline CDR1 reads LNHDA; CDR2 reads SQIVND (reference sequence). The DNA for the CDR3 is TGTGCCAGTAGTATTTCAGCTAAGGGATCCTACAATGAGCAGTTCTTC. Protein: CASSISAKGSYNEQFF.

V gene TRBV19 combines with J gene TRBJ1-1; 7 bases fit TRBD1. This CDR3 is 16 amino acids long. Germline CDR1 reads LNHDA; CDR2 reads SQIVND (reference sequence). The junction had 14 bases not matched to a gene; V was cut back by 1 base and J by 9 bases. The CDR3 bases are TGTGCCAGTAGTATAGTAGGCGGCGGCGGCAGGGGGAAAGCTTTCTTT. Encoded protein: CASSIVGGGGRGKAFF. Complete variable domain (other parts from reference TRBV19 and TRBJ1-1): DGGITQSPKYLFRKEGQNVTLSCEQNLNHDAMYWYRQDPGQGLRLIYYSQIVNDFQKGDIAEGYSVSREKKESFPLTVTSAQKNPTAFYLCASSIVGGGGRGKAFFGQGTRLTVV.

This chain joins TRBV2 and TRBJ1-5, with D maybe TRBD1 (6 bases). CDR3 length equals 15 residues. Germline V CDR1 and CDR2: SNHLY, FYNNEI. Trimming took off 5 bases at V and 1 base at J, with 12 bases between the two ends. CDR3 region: CASSRGGGSNQPQHF. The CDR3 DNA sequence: TGTGCCAGCAGTAGAGGGGGGGGAAGCAATCAGCCCCAGCATTTT.

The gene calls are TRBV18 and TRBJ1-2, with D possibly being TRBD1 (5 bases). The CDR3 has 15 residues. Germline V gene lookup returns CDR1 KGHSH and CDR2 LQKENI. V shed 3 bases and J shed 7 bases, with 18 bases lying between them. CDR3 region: CASSPRSQGVSGYTF. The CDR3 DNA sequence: TGTGCCAGCTCACCGAGGTCGCAGGGAGTTAGTGGCTACACCTTC.

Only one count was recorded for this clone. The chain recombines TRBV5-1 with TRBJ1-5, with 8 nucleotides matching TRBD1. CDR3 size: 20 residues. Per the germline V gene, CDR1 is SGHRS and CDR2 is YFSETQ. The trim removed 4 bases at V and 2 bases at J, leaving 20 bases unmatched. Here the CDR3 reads CASSLFPMGQARGGNQPQHF. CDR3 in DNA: TGCGCCAGCAGCCTTTTCCCGATGGGACAGGCCAGAGGCGGCAATCAGCCCCAGCATTTT.